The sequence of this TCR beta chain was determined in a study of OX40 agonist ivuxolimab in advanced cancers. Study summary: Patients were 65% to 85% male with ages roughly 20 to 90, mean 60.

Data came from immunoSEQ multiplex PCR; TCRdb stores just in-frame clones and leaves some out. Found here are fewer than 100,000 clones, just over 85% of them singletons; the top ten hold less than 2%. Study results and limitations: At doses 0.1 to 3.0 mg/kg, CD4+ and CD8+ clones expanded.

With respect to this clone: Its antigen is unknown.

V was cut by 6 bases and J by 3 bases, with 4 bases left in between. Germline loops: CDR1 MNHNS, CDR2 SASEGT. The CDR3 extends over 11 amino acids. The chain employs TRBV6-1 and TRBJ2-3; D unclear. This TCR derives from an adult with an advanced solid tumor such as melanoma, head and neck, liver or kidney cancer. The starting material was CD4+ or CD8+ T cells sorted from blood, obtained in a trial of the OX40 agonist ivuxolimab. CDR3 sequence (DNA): TGTGCCAGCAGCCCTACAGATACGCAGTATTTT. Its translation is CASSPTDTQYF.